The following is a TCR beta chain sequence with its context. The repertoire was sequenced with immunoSEQ multiplex PCR; TCRdb's copy has only in-frame clones and lacks some. The data show hundreds of thousands of clones, with 65% to 85% seen just once and 7% to 8.5% held by the top ten. These data originate in a study of blood T cell repertoires in COVID-19. Study context: Spain, Italy and the United States supplied samples that represented acute and convalescent COVID-19. Sources were T cells, B-cell-depleted T cells, or PBMCs; the material itself was cDNA or gDNA.

The participants were between about 18 and 90 years old and came from 20 to 30 US areas. Clinical histories supplied by participants themselves formed the basis of cohort assignment. The source of this sequence is a woman aged 40-49 years with acute COVID-19. Sequenced: PBMCs or T cells enriched from blood (not recorded which).

The CDR3 reads CASSRGSGENTGELFF. The CDR3 DNA is TGTGCCAGCAGCCGGGGGTCTGGTGAGAACACCGGGGAGCTGTTTTTT. The rearrangement links TRBV11-3 to TRBJ2-2, with D perhaps TRBD2 (6 bases). The CDR3 totals 16 residues. V was shortened by 5 bases and J by 1 base, with 14 bases between the two germline ends. The germline V gene encodes CDR1 SGHNT and CDR2 YENEEA. The whole variable domain, filled in from reference TRBV11-3 and TRBJ2-2, reads EAGVVQSPRYKIIEKKQPVAFWCNPISGHNTLYWYLQNLGQGPELLIRYENEEAVDDSQLPKDRFSAERLKGVDSTLKIQPAELGDSAVYLCASSRGSGENTGELFFGEGSRLTVL.